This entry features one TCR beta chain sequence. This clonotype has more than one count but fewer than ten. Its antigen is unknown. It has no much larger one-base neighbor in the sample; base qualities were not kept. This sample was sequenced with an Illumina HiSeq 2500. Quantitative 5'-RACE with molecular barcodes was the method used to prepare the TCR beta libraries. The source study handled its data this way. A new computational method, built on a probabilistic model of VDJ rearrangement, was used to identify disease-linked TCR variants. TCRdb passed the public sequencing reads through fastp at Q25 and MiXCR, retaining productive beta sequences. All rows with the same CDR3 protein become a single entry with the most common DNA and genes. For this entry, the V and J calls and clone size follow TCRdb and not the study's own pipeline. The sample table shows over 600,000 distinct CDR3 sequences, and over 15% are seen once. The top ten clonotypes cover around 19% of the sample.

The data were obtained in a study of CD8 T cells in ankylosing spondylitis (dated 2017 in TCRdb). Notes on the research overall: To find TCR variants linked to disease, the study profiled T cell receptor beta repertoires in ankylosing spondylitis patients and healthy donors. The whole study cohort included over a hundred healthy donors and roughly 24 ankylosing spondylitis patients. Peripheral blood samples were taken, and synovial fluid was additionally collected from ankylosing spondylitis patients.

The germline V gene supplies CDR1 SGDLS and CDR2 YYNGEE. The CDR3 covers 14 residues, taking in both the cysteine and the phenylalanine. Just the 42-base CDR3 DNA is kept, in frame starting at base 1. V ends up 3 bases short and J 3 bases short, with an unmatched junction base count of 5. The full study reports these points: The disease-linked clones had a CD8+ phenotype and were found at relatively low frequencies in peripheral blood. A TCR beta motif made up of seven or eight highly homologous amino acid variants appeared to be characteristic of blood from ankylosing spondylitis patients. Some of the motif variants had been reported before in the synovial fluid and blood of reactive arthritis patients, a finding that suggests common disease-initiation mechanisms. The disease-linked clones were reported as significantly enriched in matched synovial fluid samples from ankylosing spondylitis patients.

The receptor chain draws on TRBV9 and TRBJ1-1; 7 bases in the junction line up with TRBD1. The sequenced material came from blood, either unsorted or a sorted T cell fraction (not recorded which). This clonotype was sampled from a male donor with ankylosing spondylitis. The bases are TGTGCCAGCAGCGCCCAGGGGGGGGACACTGAAGCTTTCTTT. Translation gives CASSAQGGDTEAFF.